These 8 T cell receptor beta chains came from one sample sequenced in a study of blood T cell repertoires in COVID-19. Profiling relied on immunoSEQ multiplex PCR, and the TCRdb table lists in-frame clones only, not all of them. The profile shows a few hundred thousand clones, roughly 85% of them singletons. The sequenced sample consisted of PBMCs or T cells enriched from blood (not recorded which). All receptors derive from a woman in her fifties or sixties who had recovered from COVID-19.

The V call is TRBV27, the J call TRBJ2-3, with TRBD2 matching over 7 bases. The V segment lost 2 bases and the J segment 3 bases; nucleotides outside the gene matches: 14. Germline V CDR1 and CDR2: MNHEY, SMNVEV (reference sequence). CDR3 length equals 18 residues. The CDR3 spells CASSLGWGRGPQTDTQYF. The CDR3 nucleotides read TGTGCCAGCAGTTTAGGGTGGGGGAGGGGACCCCAAACAGATACGCAGTATTTT.

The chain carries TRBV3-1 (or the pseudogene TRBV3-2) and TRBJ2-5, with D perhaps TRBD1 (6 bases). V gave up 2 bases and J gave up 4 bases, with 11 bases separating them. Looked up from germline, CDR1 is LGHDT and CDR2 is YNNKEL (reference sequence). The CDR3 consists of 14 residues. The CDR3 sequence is CASSQISRGETQYF. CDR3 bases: TGTGCCAGCAGCCAAATCAGCAGGGGAGAGACCCAGTACTTC.

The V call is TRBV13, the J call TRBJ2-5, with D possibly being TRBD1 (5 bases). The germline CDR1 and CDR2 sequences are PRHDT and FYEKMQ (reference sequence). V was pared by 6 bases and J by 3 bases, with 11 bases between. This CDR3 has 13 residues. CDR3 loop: CASSRTGEETQYF. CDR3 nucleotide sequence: TGTGCCAGCAGTCGTACAGGAGAAGAGACCCAGTACTTC. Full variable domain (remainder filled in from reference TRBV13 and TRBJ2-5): AAGVIQSPRHLIKEKRETATLKCYPIPRHDTVYWYQQGPGQDPQFLISFYEKMQSDKGSIPDRFSAQQFSDYHSELNMSSLELGDSALYFCASSRTGEETQYFGPGTRLLVL.

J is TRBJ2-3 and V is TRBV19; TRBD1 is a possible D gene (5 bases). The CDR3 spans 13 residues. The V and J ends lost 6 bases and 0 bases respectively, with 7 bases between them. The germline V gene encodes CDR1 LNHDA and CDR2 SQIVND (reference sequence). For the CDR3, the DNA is TGTGCCAGTAGAGGGGTTAGCACAGATACGCAGTATTTT. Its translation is CASRGVSTDTQYF.

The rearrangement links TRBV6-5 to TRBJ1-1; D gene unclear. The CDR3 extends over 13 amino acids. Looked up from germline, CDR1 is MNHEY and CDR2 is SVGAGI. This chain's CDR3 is CASGLYLNTEAFF. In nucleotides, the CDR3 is TGTGCTAGCGGTCTATACCTGAACACTGAAGCTTTCTTT.

CDR3 in DNA: TGTGCCAGCAGCGGGACGGGAGCGACTCATGGCTACACCTTC. This encodes CASSGTGATHGYTF. The chain couples TRBV5-6 to TRBJ1-2; weak D call: TRBD1 (5 bases). Germline CDR1 SGHDT, CDR2 YYEEEE. The ends were cut back, 4 bases at V and 6 bases at J, with 16 bases in the middle. CDR3 length: 14 residues.

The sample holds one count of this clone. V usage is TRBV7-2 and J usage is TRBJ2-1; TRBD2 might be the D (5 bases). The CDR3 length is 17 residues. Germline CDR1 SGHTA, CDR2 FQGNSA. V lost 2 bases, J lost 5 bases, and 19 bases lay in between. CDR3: CASSLRASLARNNEQFF. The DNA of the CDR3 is TGTGCCAGCAGCTTAAGGGCCAGTCTAGCAAGGAACAATGAGCAGTTCTTC.

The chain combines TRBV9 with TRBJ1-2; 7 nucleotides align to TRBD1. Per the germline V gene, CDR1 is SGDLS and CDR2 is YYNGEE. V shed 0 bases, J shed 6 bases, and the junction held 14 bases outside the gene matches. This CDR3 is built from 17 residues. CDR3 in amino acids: CASSVGRGRGSADGYTF. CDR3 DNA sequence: TGTGCCAGCAGCGTAGGAAGGGGGCGCGGTTCGGCGGATGGCTACACCTTC.